The 29 T cell receptor beta chains given below trace back to one sample, sequenced in a study of T-cell reconstitution after alpha-beta-depleted transplantation in children. It was with unique molecular identifiers that the TCRbeta library was prepared. TCRdb reprocessed the PCR reads with MiXCR, giving one entry per CDR3 protein. The data hold roughly 490,000 distinct CDR3 sequences, with approximately 10% observed a single time. The material was PBMCs, mostly from graft donor cells, obtained 180 days after TCRalphabeta/CD19-depleted stem cell transplant. These receptors all come from a female patient aged 2-9 years who had a stem cell transplant for aplastic anemia, so the T cells may come from the graft donor.

The chain uses TRBV12-3 or TRBV12-4 and TRBJ1-2; 12 nucleotides line up with TRBD1. This CDR3 contains 13 residues. V shed 6 bases, J shed 7 bases, and the junction held 3 bases outside the gene matches. CDR3 in amino acids: CASRGQGALGYTF. CDR3 sequence (DNA): TGTGCCAGCAGGGGACAGGGGGCGCTTGGCTACACCTTC.

V gene TRBV29-1 combines with J gene TRBJ2-2, with D unclear. V was shortened by 8 bases and J by 0 bases, with 4 bases between the two germline ends. The CDR3 spans 11 residues. The germline gives CDR1 SQVTM, CDR2 ANQGSEA. The CDR3 sequence is CSITNTGELFF. As DNA, the CDR3 is TGCAGCATAACGAACACCGGGGAGCTGTTTTTT.

The chain has TRBV20-1 and TRBJ2-7; 11 bases line up with TRBD2. J lost 0 bases, V lost 3 bases, and 7 bases had no gene match. Germline CDR1 reads DFQATT; CDR2 reads SNEGSKA (reference sequence). The CDR3 runs 16 residues. This CDR3 reads CSARDSGRVSSYEQYF. The CDR3 coding sequence is TGCAGTGCTAGGGATAGCGGGAGGGTCAGCTCCTACGAGCAGTACTTC.

This clonotype was picked up a small number of times. The chain couples TRBV27 to TRBJ1-1; D is unclear. Germline lookup yields CDR1 MNHEY and CDR2 SMNVEV (reference sequence). Trimming removed 0 bases at V and 2 bases at J, with 10 bases between. The CDR3 has 15 residues. DNA for the CDR3: TGTGCCAGCAGTTTATCGAGGAGGGTTAACACTGAAGCTTTCTTT. It is translated as CASSLSRRVNTEAFF.

This clonotype was detected a few times. The rearrangement joins TRBV7-6 to TRBJ2-1, with 8 bases that match TRBD2. Germline V gene data show CDR1 as SGHVS and CDR2 as FNYEAQ. The CDR3 runs to 19 residues. V gave up 0 bases and J gave up 3 bases; unmatched junction bases: 13. The CDR3 nucleotides read TGTGCCAGCAGCTTAGCTCCTGCGGGAGGCCCCCTGGGCTACAATGAGCAGTTCTTC. This encodes CASSLAPAGGPLGYNEQFF.

The chain uses TRBV28 and TRBJ2-1; D may be TRBD1 or TRBD2 (5 bases each). Germline CDR1 and CDR2: MDHEN and SYDVKM. Trimming left V 4 bases short and J 7 bases short, with 17 bases between. The CDR3 consists of 15 residues. The CDR3 coding sequence is TGTGCCAGCAGTTCCCCGGGACCCATCGGGAATGAGCAGTTCTTC. This translates into CASSSPGPIGNEQFF.

The CDR3 region is CASSQELGGRGYTF. DNA for the CDR3: TGCGCCAGCAGCCAAGAGCTTGGGGGCAGAGGCTACACCTTC. The chain has TRBV4-3 and TRBJ1-2; D is perhaps TRBD1 (6 bases). This CDR3 is built from 14 residues. Germline CDR1 LGHNA, CDR2 YSLEER. V gave up 0 bases and J gave up 8 bases, with 13 bases separating them.

The table lists this clonotype with a few counts. This chain uses TRBV19 with TRBJ2-1; D uncertain. From germline, CDR1 is LNHDA and CDR2 SQIVND (reference sequence). The CDR3 covers 16 residues. V was pared by 4 bases and J by 0 bases, with 13 bases between. The CDR3 loop reads CASSTRRASSYNEQFF. DNA of the CDR3: TGTGCCAGTAGTACCCGTCGAGCCAGCTCCTACAATGAGCAGTTCTTC.

V and J are TRBV12-3 or TRBV12-4 and TRBJ2-1; no clear D. This CDR3 is 12 amino acids long. Trimming took 4 bases from V and 8 from J, leaving 9 bases between them. This CDR3 is CASSSYNDEQFF. CDR3 DNA: TGTGCCAGCAGTTCCTACAACGATGAGCAGTTCTTC.

This clonotype was found a few times. This chain links TRBV28 with TRBJ2-5; D may correspond to TRBD1 or TRBD2 (6 bases each). V lost 6 bases, J lost 1 base, and 12 bases lay in between. This CDR3 has 14 residues. Germline assignment: CDR1 MDHEN and CDR2 SYDVKM. The CDR3 nucleotides are TGTGCCAGCAGATCCTGGGGGGCCCAAGAGACCCAGTACTTC. Translation gives CASRSWGAQETQYF. Together with reference TRBV28 and TRBJ2-5, the CDR3 gives the full variable domain: DVKVTQSSRYLVKRTGEKVFLECVQDMDHENMFWYRQDPGLGLRLIYFSYDVKMKEKGDIPEGYSVSREKKERFSLILESASTNQTSMYLCASRSWGAQETQYFGPGTRLLVL.

A few counts support this clonotype. The chain uses TRBV6-1 and TRBJ2-6, with 9 bases that match TRBD2. This CDR3 has 17 residues. J lost 0 bases, V lost 6 bases, and 6 bases had no gene match. Looked up from germline, CDR1 is MNHNS and CDR2 is SASEGT. The CDR3 coding sequence is TGTGCCAGCAGCCGACTAGCGGACTTCTCTGGGGCCAACGTCCTGACTTTC. Translated, it gives CASSRLADFSGANVLTF.

This clonotype was recorded at least ten times. This CDR3 reads CASSQAVIMNTEAFF. The DNA of the CDR3 is TGTGCCAGCAGCCAAGCCGTCATCATGAACACTGAAGCTTTCTTT. The chain links TRBV3-1 to TRBJ1-1; no firm D call. Between the trimmed V and J ends, which lost 1 base and 0 bases, there was a span of 9 bases. The CDR3 runs to 15 residues. Germline CDR1 LGHDT, CDR2 YNNKEL (reference sequence).

This chain connects TRBV27 to TRBJ1-2; tentative D call: TRBD1 (6 bases). The CDR3 is 15 residues long. V lost 2 bases to trimming and J lost 0 bases, with 10 bases between them. Germline lookup yields CDR1 MNHEY and CDR2 SMNVEV (reference sequence). Here the CDR3 reads CASSLRGNPNYGYTF. DNA for the CDR3: TGTGCCAGCAGTTTAAGGGGGAATCCTAACTATGGCTACACCTTC.

The chain combines TRBV5-1 with TRBJ2-3, with 12 nucleotides matching TRBD1. Germline loops: CDR1 SGHRS, CDR2 YFSETQ. The V and J ends lost 1 base and 5 bases, in that order; junction bases with no gene match: 11. CDR3 length: 18 amino acids. The DNA for the CDR3 is TGCGCCAGCAGCTTGCGTCGGGGGACAGGGGGCATTAGAGATACGCAGTATTTT. Its protein is CASSLRRGTGGIRDTQYF.

This clonotype came up a few times. The CDR3 DNA reads as TGCGCCAGCAGCCAAGCTGGACTAGCGGGTGCTGAGCAGTTCTTC. Its protein is CASSQAGLAGAEQFF. The chain links TRBV4-1 to TRBJ2-1; 11 bases align to TRBD2. Germline values: CDR1 MGHRA, CDR2 YSYEKL. This CDR3 is built from 15 residues. With V trimmed by 1 base and J by 9 bases, 5 bases remained unmatched.

Ten or more counts support this clonotype. V usage is TRBV6-5 and J usage is TRBJ2-1, with D possibly being TRBD2 (5 bases). V was clipped by 0 bases and J by 4 bases, with 10 bases between them. The CDR3 totals 15 residues. From germline, CDR1 is MNHEY and CDR2 SVGAGI. In DNA form, the CDR3 reads TGTGCCAGCAGTTACTCGGCGGGTCCGTACAATGAGCAGTTCTTC. It specifies CASSYSAGPYNEQFF.

This clonotype was picked up a small number of times. The CDR3 DNA is TGTGCCAGTGGGGACAGGGTTCCTGGGGCCAACGTCCTGACTTTC. It codes for CASGDRVPGANVLTF. V is TRBV7-9 and J is TRBJ2-6; 9 positions match TRBD1. This CDR3 has 15 amino acids. In germline, CDR1 is SEHNR, CDR2 FQNEAQ (reference sequence). J lost 2 bases, V lost 9 bases, and 5 bases had no gene match.

The genes are TRBV5-1 and TRBJ2-5, with TRBD2 identical over 7 bases. V gave up 0 bases and J gave up 1 base; unmatched junction bases: 6. Looked up from germline, CDR1 is SGHRS and CDR2 is YFSETQ. The CDR3 runs 16 residues. In DNA, the CDR3 is TGCGCCAGCAGCTTGGCCGGCGGGAGTCGCCAAGAGACCCAGTACTTC. Amino acids: CASSLAGGSRQETQYF.

The rearrangement uses TRBV7-7 and TRBJ2-7; TRBD2 is a possible D gene (7 bases). Germline CDR1 SSHAT, CDR2 FNYEAQ (reference sequence). The CDR3 runs to 15 residues. V gave up 5 bases and J gave up 4 bases, with 18 bases separating them. CDR3 coding DNA: TGTGCCAGCAGCCCCGCGGCGGGGGCTGGGTACGAGCAGTACTTC. Amino acid sequence: CASSPAAGAGYEQYF.

The table lists this clonotype with a few counts. The CDR3 reads CSARLASGRAWTGELFF. For the CDR3, the DNA is TGCAGTGCTAGATTGGCTAGCGGGAGGGCCTGGACCGGGGAGCTGTTTTTT. The V and J genes are TRBV20-1 and TRBJ2-2, with 12 bases aligning to TRBD2. Looked up from germline, CDR1 is DFQATT and CDR2 is SNEGSKA (reference sequence). Losses at the gene ends were 2 bases for V and 5 bases for J; bases not matched to a gene: 9. This CDR3 comprises 17 residues.

This clonotype was seen a few times. This chain links TRBV27 with TRBJ1-1; tentative D call: TRBD1 (5 bases). The germline CDR1 and CDR2 sequences are MNHEY and SMNVEV (reference sequence). The CDR3 is 15 residues long. V was clipped by 5 bases and J by 5 bases, with 18 bases between them. This CDR3 reads CASSNLDSGATEAFF. Written as DNA, the CDR3 is TGTGCCAGCAGTAATCTAGACAGCGGTGCAACTGAAGCTTTCTTT.

The table lists this clonotype with a few counts. V and J are TRBV3-1 and TRBJ2-3; 7 bases align to TRBD1. CDR1 is LGHDT, CDR2 YNNKEL, per germline (reference sequence). V lost 3 bases, J lost 6 bases, and 6 bases stayed unmatched. The CDR3 extends over 14 amino acids. The CDR3 loop is CASSHGDRVDTQYF. CDR3 nucleotides: TGTGCCAGCAGCCACGGTGACAGGGTCGATACGCAGTATTTT.

This clonotype appeared many times. The CDR3 DNA sequence: TGCAGCGTCTGCCGCCCGAACACTGAAGCTTTCTTT. Its translation: CSVCRPNTEAFF. The V and J genes are TRBV29-1 and TRBJ1-1, with no clear D. With 6 bases removed from V and 1 base from J, the gap between germline ends came to 9 bases. The germline V gene encodes CDR1 SQVTM and CDR2 ANQGSEA. The CDR3 is 12 amino acids.

This clonotype was detected many times. V gene TRBV6-5 combines with J gene TRBJ1-5; tentatively, D is TRBD1 (6 bases). The germline V gene has CDR1 MNHEY and CDR2 SVGAGI. V shed 0 bases and J shed 4 bases, with 10 bases lying between them. There are 15 residues in the CDR3. This chain's CDR3 is CASSYSHRVNQPQHF. In DNA form, the CDR3 reads TGTGCCAGCAGTTACTCCCACAGGGTGAATCAGCCCCAGCATTTT.

This chain joins TRBV2 and TRBJ2-2; 7 nucleotides match TRBD1. CDR3 length: 15 amino acids. After removal of 8 bases from V and 1 base from J, the junction contained 7 bases not matched to a gene. Per the germline V gene, CDR1 is SNHLY and CDR2 is FYNNEI. CDR3 protein: CASPSGDRNTGELFF. For the CDR3, the DNA is TGTGCCAGCCCTTCAGGGGACAGGAACACCGGGGAGCTGTTTTTT.

The rearrangement links TRBV5-8 to TRBJ2-3, with D perhaps assigned TRBD1 or TRBD2 (5 bases each). The V and J ends lost 4 bases and 3 bases respectively, with 18 bases between them. Germline V gene data show CDR1 as SGHTS and CDR2 as YDEGEE. The CDR3 is 16 residues long. As DNA, the CDR3 is TGTGCCAGCAGCAAGTACCCGGGACCAAAGACAGATACGCAGTATTTT. Translation: CASSKYPGPKTDTQYF.

This clonotype was detected a few times. This chain links TRBV7-3 with TRBJ2-2; D uncertain. CDR1 SGHTA and CDR2 FQGTGA come from the germline V gene. Trimming pared 2 bases from V and 7 bases from J, leaving 11 bases between. There are 14 residues in the CDR3. CDR3 sequence (DNA): TGTGCCAGCAGCTTAGCGTTGACTGACGGGGAGCTGTTTTTT. It translates to CASSLALTDGELFF.

This clonotype was observed a handful of times. The conserved final phenylalanine or tryptophan is absent from the CDR3, which likely points to a read error. No DNA is shown, since the ends of the CDR3 on it are uncertain; the CDR3 is the one TCRdb lists. The rearrangement links TRBV12-3 or TRBV12-4 to TRBJ2-3; the D segment call TRBD2 is taken from the table without a DNA check. Inclusive of both ends, the CDR3 amounts to 11 amino acids. Here the CDR3 reads CASSLGMRDYY.

The chain joins TRBV4-3 to TRBJ1-4, with 10 bases fitting TRBD1. Germline trimming cut 3 bases from V and 8 bases from J; bases unmatched to any gene: 3. The CDR3 is 14 amino acids. CDR1 and CDR2 from the germline V gene are LGHNA and YSLEER. The CDR3 loop is CASSHRTGGEKLFF. Written as DNA, the CDR3 is TGCGCCAGCAGCCACCGGACAGGGGGGGAAAAACTGTTTTTT.